Below, one T cell receptor beta chain is given with its context. The data belong to a study of neoadjuvant anti-PD-1 for oral cavity cancer. Time point here: after neoadjuvant nivolumab, at surgical resection. The patients had HPV-negative, locally advanced oral cavity squamous cell carcinoma. The method was immunoSEQ multiplex PCR; TCRdb's version includes in-frame clones alone and lacks a portion of them. The table records about 12,000 clones, about 71% of them present only once. Sequencing used PBMCs, obtained after nivolumab (anti-PD-1) treatment. This TCR was sampled from a person aged 40 to 85 with oral cavity squamous cell carcinoma.

The CDR3 here is CASSFRGRGYTF. Written as DNA, the CDR3 is TGTGCCAGCAGCTTCCGGGGCAGAGGCTACACCTTC. The V and J genes are TRBV28 and TRBJ1-2; a possible D gene is TRBD1 (5 bases). From germline, CDR1 is MDHEN and CDR2 SYDVKM. The germline V and J ends were trimmed by 6 bases and 8 bases, with 13 bases remaining between them. The CDR3 totals 12 residues.